Below, 22 T cell receptor beta chains from the same sample are listed, as sequenced in a study of blood T cell repertoires in COVID-19. Here immunoSEQ multiplex PCR was the method, and the copy in TCRdb shows in-frame clones only, minus some. The table shows more than 150,000 clones, with approximately 91% occurring only once. Sequenced material: peripheral blood. These receptors all come from a man aged 45-65 years with acute or convalescent COVID-19.

This rearrangement joins TRBV18 to TRBJ2-3; 7 positions match TRBD2. Trimming took 3 bases from V and 10 from J; bases not matched to a gene: 16. CDR1 is KGHSH and CDR2 is LQKENI in the germline V gene. The CDR3 totals 16 residues. The CDR3 DNA reads as TGTGCCAGCTCACCGGGGAGGGCTAGTTGGAAATCGGCGCAGTATTTT. It yields the protein CASSPGRASWKSAQYF. The full variable domain, its missing parts supplied by reference TRBV18 and TRBJ2-3, is NAGVMQNPRHLVRRRGQEARLRCSPMKGHSHVYWYRQLPEEGLKFMVYLQKENIIDESGMPKERFSAEFPKEGPSILRIQQVVRGDSAAYFCASSPGRASWKSAQYFGPGTRLTVL.

This chain links TRBV5-5 with TRBJ1-1; possibly TRBD1 for D (5 bases). The CDR3 runs to 14 residues. V gave up 5 bases and J gave up 0 bases, with 11 bases separating them. Germline loops: CDR1 SGHKS, CDR2 YYEKEE (reference sequence). Here the CDR3 reads CASRLETVNTEAFF. The CDR3 DNA reads as TGTGCCAGCAGGCTTGAGACAGTGAACACTGAAGCTTTCTTT.

The chain carries TRBV20-1 and TRBJ2-7, with D possibly matching TRBD1 (5 bases). The length of the CDR3 is 11 residues. The V gene lost 1 base and the J gene lost 5 bases, with 6 bases spanning the gap. Germline V lookup: CDR1 DFQATT, CDR2 SNEGSKA (reference sequence). The CDR3: CSARAGNEQYV. CDR3 bases: TGCAGTGCTAGAGCAGGGAACGAGCAGTACGTC.

The CDR3 reads CASSQDRQGITF. DNA for the CDR3: TGTGCCAGCAGCCAAGATAGGCAGGGTATCACCTTC. The genes are TRBV4-2 and TRBJ1-2; TRBD1 is a possible D gene (5 bases). The germline V and J ends were trimmed by 0 bases and 13 bases, with 12 bases remaining between them. Germline CDR1 is LGHNA and CDR2 is YNFKEQ. The CDR3 length is 12 residues.

The gene calls are TRBV19 and TRBJ2-3; 9 bases are shared with TRBD1. After removal of 4 bases from V and 8 bases from J, the junction contained 13 bases not matched to a gene. This CDR3 spans 16 amino acids. Germline V lookup: CDR1 LNHDA, CDR2 SQIVND (reference sequence). The CDR3 protein is CASSTRTGESLGTQYF. Written as DNA, the CDR3 is TGTGCCAGTAGTACCAGGACAGGGGAAAGTCTTGGTACGCAGTATTTT.

The CDR3 nucleotides are TGTGCCAGCAGCAAACAGGGGCCCTATGGCTACACCTTC. The encoded protein is CASSKQGPYGYTF. The chain recombines TRBV28 with TRBJ1-2, with 7 bases identical to TRBD1. Germline V lookup: CDR1 MDHEN, CDR2 SYDVKM. The junction had 5 bases not matched to a gene; V was cut back by 6 bases and J by 4 bases. The length of the CDR3 is 13 residues.

The V gene is TRBV7-3, the J gene TRBJ1-1; 11 nucleotides match TRBD1. This CDR3 spans 15 amino acids. The germline V gene encodes CDR1 SGHTA and CDR2 FQGTGA. V lost 5 bases and J lost 2; bases outside the gene matches: 4. The CDR3 is CASSRTGGGNTEAFF. The CDR3 bases are TGTGCCAGCAGCCGGACAGGGGGCGGCAACACTGAAGCTTTCTTT.

The sample holds a few counts of this clone. The V and J genes are TRBV19 and TRBJ2-3, with a weak D call TRBD2 (5 bases). This CDR3 region has 17 residues. The germline V gene encodes CDR1 LNHDA and CDR2 SQIVND (reference sequence). Trimming removed 3 bases from V and 0 bases from J, with 16 bases in between. CDR3: CASSMRRESGSTDTQYF. CDR3 bases: TGTGCCAGTAGTATGAGACGGGAATCGGGAAGCACAGATACGCAGTATTTT.

The chain recombines TRBV24-1 with TRBJ2-7; 7 bases are a match to TRBD2. V lost 5 bases and J lost 5; bases outside the gene matches: 5. Germline V gene sequence: CDR1 KGHDR, CDR2 SFDVKD. The CDR3 length is 13 residues. The CDR3 reads CATSAGGRDEQYF. CDR3 DNA sequence: TGTGCCACCAGTGCTGGTGGGAGGGACGAGCAGTACTTC.

In DNA form, the CDR3 reads TGTGCCAGCTCACCGCTCGGACAGGGGGCGCAAGGAAACACCATATATTTT. The encoded protein is CASSPLGQGAQGNTIYF. The rearrangement joins TRBV18 to TRBJ1-3; TRBD1 matches 11 bases. The J segment lost 4 bases and the V segment lost 3 bases, leaving 8 bases of the junction unmatched. Germline V lookup: CDR1 KGHSH, CDR2 LQKENI. This CDR3 has 17 residues.

This clone has just one count. This sequence joins TRBV5-4 and TRBJ2-6; D not resolved. The germline V gene has CDR1 SGHNT and CDR2 YYREEE (reference sequence). V shed 0 bases and J shed 0 bases, with 4 bases lying between them. The CDR3 covers 15 residues. The CDR3 region has the DNA TGTGCCAGCAGCTTGGCCGTCTCTGGGGCCAACGTCCTGACTTTC. Its protein is CASSLAVSGANVLTF.

The chain combines TRBV11-1 with TRBJ1-5; TRBD1 is a possible D gene (6 bases). The germline V gene has CDR1 SGHAT and CDR2 FQDESV (reference sequence). This CDR3 spans 13 amino acids. The V gene lost 4 bases and the J gene lost 3 bases, with 7 bases spanning the gap. DNA of the CDR3: TGTGCCAGCAGCTGGACAGTCAATCAGCCCCAGCATTTT. Amino acids: CASSWTVNQPQHF.

J is TRBJ1-4 and V is TRBV29-1; D gene ambiguous. Per the germline V gene, CDR1 is SQVTM and CDR2 is ANQGSEA. The ends were cut back, 8 bases at V and 5 bases at J, with 12 bases in the middle. There are 12 residues in the CDR3. In DNA form, the CDR3 reads TGCAGCATCGTCGGGTTGAATGAAAAACTGTTTTTT. It is translated as CSIVGLNEKLFF. The entire variable domain, with the rest obtained from reference TRBV29-1 and TRBJ1-4, is as follows: SAVISQKPSRDICQRGTSLTIQCQVDSQVTMMFWYRQQPGQSLTLIATANQGSEATYESGFVIDKFPISRPNLTFSTLTVSNMSPEDSSIYLCSIVGLNEKLFFGSGTQLSVL.

V gene TRBV27 combines with J gene TRBJ2-2; TRBD2 is a possible D gene (5 bases). Trimming removed 8 bases at V and 9 bases at J, with 13 bases between. Germline lookup yields CDR1 MNHEY and CDR2 SMNVEV (reference sequence). The CDR3 length is 12 residues. For the CDR3, the DNA is TGTGCCAGCGGTCTGGCGGGCCGGGAGCTGTTTTTT. It specifies CASGLAGRELFF.

The chain carries TRBV19 and TRBJ2-1; 9 nucleotides match TRBD2. Germline V gene lookup returns CDR1 LNHDA and CDR2 SQIVND (reference sequence). The CDR3 covers 18 residues. V lost 5 bases, J lost 7 bases, and 18 bases stayed unmatched. The CDR3 here is CASSPWLGSGGNGNEQFF. CDR3 sequence (DNA): TGTGCCAGTAGTCCGTGGCTCGGGAGCGGGGGGAACGGTAATGAGCAGTTCTTC.

The V gene is TRBV3-1 (or the pseudogene TRBV3-2), the J gene TRBJ1-6; 8 bases match TRBD1. Germline CDR1 and CDR2: LGHDT and YNNKEL (reference sequence). The CDR3 is made up of 13 amino acids. J was trimmed by 8 bases and V by 6 bases; bases with no gene match: 3. DNA for the CDR3: TGTGCCAGCAGTGGACAGGGAGATTCACCCCTCCACTTT. Its translation is CASSGQGDSPLHF.

The genes are TRBV10-3 and TRBJ2-5, with D tentatively TRBD2 (6 bases). The CDR3 has 13 residues. Trimming left V 10 bases short and J 2 bases short, with 14 bases between. Germline CDR1 is ENHRY and CDR2 is SYGVKD. The CDR3 region is CATRRDPQETQYF. CDR3 in DNA: TGTGCCACCAGGAGGGATCCTCAAGAGACCCAGTACTTC.

The genes are TRBV6-1 and TRBJ2-1, with a possible D match to TRBD1 (5 bases). The CDR3 totals 16 residues. CDR1 is MNHNS, CDR2 SASEGT, per germline. Trimming shortened V by 3 bases and J by 4 bases, and 16 bases separated the two germline ends. The CDR3 DNA is TGTGCCAGCAGTGATCCCTCGAGGAAGGGGTACAATGAGCAGTTCTTC. It yields the protein CASSDPSRKGYNEQFF.

The V gene is TRBV18, the J gene TRBJ2-3, with TRBD2 matching over 9 bases. The CDR3 length is 15 residues. Per the germline V gene, CDR1 is KGHSH and CDR2 is LQKENI. Losses at the gene ends were 3 bases for V and 4 bases for J; bases not matched to a gene: 5. CDR3 in amino acids: CASSPNLAGSDTQYF. CDR3 bases: TGTGCCAGCTCACCCAATCTAGCGGGGTCAGATACGCAGTATTTT. Filled out from reference TRBV18 and TRBJ2-3, the complete variable domain reads NAGVMQNPRHLVRRRGQEARLRCSPMKGHSHVYWYRQLPEEGLKFMVYLQKENIIDESGMPKERFSAEFPKEGPSILRIQQVVRGDSAAYFCASSPNLAGSDTQYFGPGTRLTVL.

The genes are TRBV9 and TRBJ2-7, with D uncertain. There are 13 residues in the CDR3. Looked up from germline, CDR1 is SGDLS and CDR2 is YYNGEE. V gave up 0 bases and J gave up 0 bases, with 4 bases separating them. CDR3 nucleotides: TGTGCCAGCAGCGTAGTATACTCCTACGAGCAGTACGTC. Translated: CASSVVYSYEQYV.

CDR3 DNA sequence: TGTGCCAGCAGCTCGACGGGAGTAGCGGGGGGATACGAGCAGTACGTC. This encodes CASSSTGVAGGYEQYV. The genes are TRBV28 and TRBJ2-7; 10 bases are a match to TRBD2. This CDR3 has 16 residues. J gave up 4 bases and V 6 bases, and 12 bases lay outside the gene matches. From germline, CDR1 is MDHEN and CDR2 SYDVKM.

This clone was counted a few times. This chain uses TRBV19 with TRBJ1-5, with no clear D. The germline CDR1 and CDR2 sequences are LNHDA and SQIVND (reference sequence). Trimming shortened V by 6 bases and J by 2 bases, and 11 bases separated the two germline ends. This CDR3 has 14 amino acids. In nucleotides, the CDR3 is TGTGCCAGTAGCCCTACAGCCGGCAATCAGCCCCAGCATTTT. Protein: CASSPTAGNQPQHF.